This passage covers 2 T cell receptor beta chains from one sample sequenced in a study of OX40 agonist ivuxolimab in advanced cancers. The assay was immunoSEQ multiplex PCR, and TCRdb's table has in-frame clones only and misses some. The top ten clones hold about 14% of a sample with some 60,000 clones, roughly nine tenths of them seen once. This specimen consisted of CD4+ or CD8+ T cells sorted from blood, obtained in a trial of the OX40 agonist ivuxolimab. These receptors all come from an adult with an advanced solid tumor such as melanoma, head and neck, liver or kidney cancer.

V and J are TRBV4-2 and TRBJ2-7; no clear D. V dropped 2 bases and J dropped 7 bases, with 9 bases sitting between them. The CDR3 has 12 amino acids. From germline, CDR1 is LGHNA and CDR2 YNFKEQ. The CDR3, as DNA: TGTGCCAGCAGCCAACAAGCTCAGGAGCAGTACTTC. It translates to CASSQQAQEQYF.

V and J are TRBV2 and TRBJ1-3; D might be TRBD1 (6 bases). Germline-derived CDR1 and CDR2 are SNHLY and FYNNEI. The CDR3 is 13 residues long. V was pared by 4 bases and J by 4 bases, with 8 bases between. CDR3 nucleotides: TGTGCCAGCAGTGGGGGGCAGGGAAACACCATATATTTT. This translates into CASSGGQGNTIYF.